This T cell receptor (beta chain) originates from a study of T cells in localized non-small cell lung cancer. The CDR3 has 13 residues. Germline V gene sequence: CDR1 ENHRY, CDR2 SYGVKD. The germline V and J ends were trimmed by 6 bases and 5 bases, with 13 bases remaining between them. The data were produced by immunoSEQ multiplex PCR, yet TCRdb's version contains in-frame clones alone and is incomplete. Here the sample spans around 54,000 clones, around 86% being singletons. Findings and caveats of the study: Sequencing, confined to only one tumor region, leaves heterogeneity possible.

On this clone itself: The antigen is undetermined.

The sample was peripheral blood, taken before any cancer treatment. The chain links TRBV10-3 to TRBJ1-1, with a weak D call TRBD1 (5 bases). The source of this sequence is a male donor older than 55 with stage III squamous cell lung carcinoma. The chain's CDR3 is CAIRAGRGTEAFF. In DNA, the CDR3 is TGTGCCATCAGGGCAGGGCGGGGGACTGAAGCTTTCTTT.